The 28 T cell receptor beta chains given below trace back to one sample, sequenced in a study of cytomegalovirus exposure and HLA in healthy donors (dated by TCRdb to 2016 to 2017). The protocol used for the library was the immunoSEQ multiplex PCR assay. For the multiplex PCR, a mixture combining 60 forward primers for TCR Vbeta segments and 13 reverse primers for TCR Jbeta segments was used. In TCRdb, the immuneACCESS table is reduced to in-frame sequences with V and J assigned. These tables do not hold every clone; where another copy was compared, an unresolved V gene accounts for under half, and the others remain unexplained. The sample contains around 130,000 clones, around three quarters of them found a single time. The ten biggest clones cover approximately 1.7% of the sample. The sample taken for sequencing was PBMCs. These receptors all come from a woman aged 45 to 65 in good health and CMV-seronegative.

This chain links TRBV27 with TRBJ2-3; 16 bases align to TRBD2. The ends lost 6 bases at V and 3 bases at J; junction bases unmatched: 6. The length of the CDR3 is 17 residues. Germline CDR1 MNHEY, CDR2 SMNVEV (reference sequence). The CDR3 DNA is TGTGCCAGCAGCTCTGGGACTAGCGGGAGGGGAACAGATACGCAGTATTTT. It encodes CASSSGTSGRGTDTQYF.

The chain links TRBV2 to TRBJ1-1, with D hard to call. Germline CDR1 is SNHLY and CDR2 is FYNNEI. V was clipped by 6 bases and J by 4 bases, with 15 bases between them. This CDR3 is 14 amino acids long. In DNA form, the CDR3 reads TGTGCCAGCAGGCCGGTCCCCGGAGGCACTGAAGCTTTCTTT. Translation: CASRPVPGGTEAFF.

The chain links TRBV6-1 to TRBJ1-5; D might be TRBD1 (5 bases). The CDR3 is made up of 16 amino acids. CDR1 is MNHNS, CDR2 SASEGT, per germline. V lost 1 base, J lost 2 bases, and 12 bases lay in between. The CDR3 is CASSEVGRAGNQPQHF. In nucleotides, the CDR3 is TGTGCCAGCAGTGAAGTCGGCAGGGCCGGCAATCAGCCCCAGCATTTT.

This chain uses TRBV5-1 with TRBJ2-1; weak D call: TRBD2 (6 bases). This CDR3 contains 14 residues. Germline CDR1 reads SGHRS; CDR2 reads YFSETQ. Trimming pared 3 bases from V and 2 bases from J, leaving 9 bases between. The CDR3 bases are TGCGCCAGCAGCTCTCGGGGGACCTACAATGAGCAGTTCTTC. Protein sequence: CASSSRGTYNEQFF.

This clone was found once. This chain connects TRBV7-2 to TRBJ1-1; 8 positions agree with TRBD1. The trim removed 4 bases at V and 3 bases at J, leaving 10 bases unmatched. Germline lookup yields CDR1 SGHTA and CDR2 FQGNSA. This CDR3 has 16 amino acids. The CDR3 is CASSWGLTGGDTEAFF. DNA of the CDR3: TGTGCCAGCAGCTGGGGTCTCACAGGGGGTGACACTGAAGCTTTCTTT.

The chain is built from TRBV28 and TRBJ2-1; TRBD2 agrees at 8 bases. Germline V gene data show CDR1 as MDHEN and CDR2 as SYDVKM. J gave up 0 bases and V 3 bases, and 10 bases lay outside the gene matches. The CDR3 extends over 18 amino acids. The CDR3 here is CASSFQLADWDSYNEQFF. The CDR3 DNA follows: TGTGCCAGCAGTTTCCAACTAGCGGATTGGGACTCCTACAATGAGCAGTTCTTC.

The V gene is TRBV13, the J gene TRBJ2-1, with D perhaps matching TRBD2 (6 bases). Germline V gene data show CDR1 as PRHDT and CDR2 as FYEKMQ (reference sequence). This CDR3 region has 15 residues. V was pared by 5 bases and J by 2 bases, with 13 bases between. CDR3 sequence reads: CASSPRLGPYNEQFF. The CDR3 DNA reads TGTGCCAGCAGCCCCAGACTAGGTCCCTACAATGAGCAGTTCTTC.

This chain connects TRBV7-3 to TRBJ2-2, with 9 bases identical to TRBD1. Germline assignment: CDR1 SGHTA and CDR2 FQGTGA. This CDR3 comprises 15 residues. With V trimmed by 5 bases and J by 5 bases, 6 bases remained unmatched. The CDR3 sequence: CASSRDRGRTGELFF. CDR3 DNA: TGTGCCAGCAGCCGAGACAGGGGGAGGACCGGGGAGCTGTTTTTT.

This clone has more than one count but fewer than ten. In DNA form, the CDR3 reads TGCGCCAGCAGCCAGACACAGGGCGACTATGGCTACACCTTC. It is translated as CASSQTQGDYGYTF. The rearrangement joins TRBV4-3 to TRBJ1-2; tentatively, D is TRBD1 (6 bases). V was shortened by 3 bases and J by 3 bases, with 11 bases between the two germline ends. Germline loops: CDR1 LGHNA, CDR2 YSLEER. The CDR3 extends over 14 amino acids.

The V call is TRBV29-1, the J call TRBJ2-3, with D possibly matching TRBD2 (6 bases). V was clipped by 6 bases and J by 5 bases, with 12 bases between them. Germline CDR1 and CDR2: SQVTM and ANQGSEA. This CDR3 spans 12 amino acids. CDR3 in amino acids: CSVPGDGDTQYF. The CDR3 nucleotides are TGCAGCGTCCCGGGGGACGGAGATACGCAGTATTTT.

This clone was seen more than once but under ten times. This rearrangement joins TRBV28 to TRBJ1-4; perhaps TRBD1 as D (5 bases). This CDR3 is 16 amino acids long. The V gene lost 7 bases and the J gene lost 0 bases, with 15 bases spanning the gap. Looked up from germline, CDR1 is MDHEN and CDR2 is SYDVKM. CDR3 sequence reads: CASIGQAFATNEKLFF. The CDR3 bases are TGTGCCAGCATAGGACAAGCGTTTGCAACTAATGAAAAACTGTTTTTT.

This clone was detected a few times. CDR3 nucleotide sequence: TGTGCCAGTTCCCGGGCGCCACGGGAAACTGAAGCTTTCTTT. It specifies CASSRAPRETEAFF. The chain is built from TRBV6-5 and TRBJ1-1; D uncertain. The V end was cut by 9 bases, the J end by 5 bases, with 19 bases between. CDR3 length equals 14 residues. The germline CDR1 and CDR2 sequences are MNHEY and SVGAGI.

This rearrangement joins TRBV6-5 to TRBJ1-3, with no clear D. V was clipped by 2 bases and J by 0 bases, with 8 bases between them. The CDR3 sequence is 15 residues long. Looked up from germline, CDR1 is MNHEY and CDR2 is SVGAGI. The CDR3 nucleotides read TGTGCCAGCAGTTACGCGCAGGCCTCTGGAAACACCATATATTTT. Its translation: CASSYAQASGNTIYF.

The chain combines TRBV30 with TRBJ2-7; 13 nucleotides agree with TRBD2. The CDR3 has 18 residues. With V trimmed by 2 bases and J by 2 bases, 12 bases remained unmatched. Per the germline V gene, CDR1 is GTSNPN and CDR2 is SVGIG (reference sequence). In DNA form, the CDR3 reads TGTGCCTGGAGTCCCGATAGGACTAGCGGGAGTTCTCCCTACGAGCAGTACTTC. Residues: CAWSPDRTSGSSPYEQYF.

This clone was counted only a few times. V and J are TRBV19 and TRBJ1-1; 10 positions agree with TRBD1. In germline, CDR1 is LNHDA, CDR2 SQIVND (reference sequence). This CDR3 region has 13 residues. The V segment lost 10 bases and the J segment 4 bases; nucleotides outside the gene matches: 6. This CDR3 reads CATTTGGRTEAFF. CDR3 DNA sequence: TGTGCCACCACGACAGGGGGCCGCACTGAAGCTTTCTTT.

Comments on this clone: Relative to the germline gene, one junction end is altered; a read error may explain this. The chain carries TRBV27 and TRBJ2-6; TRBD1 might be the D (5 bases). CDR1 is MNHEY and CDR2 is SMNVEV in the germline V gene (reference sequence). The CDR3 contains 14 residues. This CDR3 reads CATSAYSGANVLPF. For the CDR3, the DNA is TGTGCCACGTCTGCTTACTCTGGGGCCAACGTCCTGCCTTTC.

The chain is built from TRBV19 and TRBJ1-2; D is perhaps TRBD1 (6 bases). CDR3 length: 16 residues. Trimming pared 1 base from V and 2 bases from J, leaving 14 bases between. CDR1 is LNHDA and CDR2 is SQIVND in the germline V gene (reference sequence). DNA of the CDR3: TGTGCCAGTAGTATAGCTATCCCGGACAGAAACTATGGCTACACCTTC. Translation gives CASSIAIPDRNYGYTF.

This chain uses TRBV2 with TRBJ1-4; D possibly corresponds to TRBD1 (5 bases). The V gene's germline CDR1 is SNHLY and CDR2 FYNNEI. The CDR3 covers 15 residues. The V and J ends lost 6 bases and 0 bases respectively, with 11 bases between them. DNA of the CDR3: TGTGCCAGCAGCGAAACAGGTTCAACTAATGAAAAACTGTTTTTT. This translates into CASSETGSTNEKLFF.

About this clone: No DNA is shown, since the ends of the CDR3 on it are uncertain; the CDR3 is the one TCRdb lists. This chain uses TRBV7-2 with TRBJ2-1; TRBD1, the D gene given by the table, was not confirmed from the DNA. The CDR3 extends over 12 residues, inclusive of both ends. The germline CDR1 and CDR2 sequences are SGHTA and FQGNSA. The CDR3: CASSFFGTGTFF.

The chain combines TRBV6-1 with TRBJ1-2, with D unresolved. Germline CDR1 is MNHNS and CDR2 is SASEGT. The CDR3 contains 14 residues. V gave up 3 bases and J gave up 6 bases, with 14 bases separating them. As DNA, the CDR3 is TGTGCCAGCAGTGATTCCCCCTCGACTCATGGCTACACCTTC. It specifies CASSDSPSTHGYTF.

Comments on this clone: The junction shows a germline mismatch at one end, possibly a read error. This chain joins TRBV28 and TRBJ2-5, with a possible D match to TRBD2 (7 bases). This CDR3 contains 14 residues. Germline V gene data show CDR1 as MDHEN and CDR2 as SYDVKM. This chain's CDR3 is CASSPGGSGGTCHF. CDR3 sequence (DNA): TGTGCCAGCAGTCCGGGGGGTTCGGGCGGGACATGTCACTTC.

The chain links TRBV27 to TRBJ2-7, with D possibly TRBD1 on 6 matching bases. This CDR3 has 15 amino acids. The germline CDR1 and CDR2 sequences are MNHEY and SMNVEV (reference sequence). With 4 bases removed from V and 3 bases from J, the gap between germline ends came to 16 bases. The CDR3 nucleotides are TGTGCCAGCAGTTCCTACGGGACAACGGTCTACGAGCAGTACTTC. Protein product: CASSSYGTTVYEQYF.

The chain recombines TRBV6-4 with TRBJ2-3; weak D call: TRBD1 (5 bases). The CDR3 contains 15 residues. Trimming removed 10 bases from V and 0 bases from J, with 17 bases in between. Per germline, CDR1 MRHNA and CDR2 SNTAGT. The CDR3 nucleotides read TGTGCCACTTCACTGGATCAGGGTAGCACAGATACGCAGTATTTT. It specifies CATSLDQGSTDTQYF.

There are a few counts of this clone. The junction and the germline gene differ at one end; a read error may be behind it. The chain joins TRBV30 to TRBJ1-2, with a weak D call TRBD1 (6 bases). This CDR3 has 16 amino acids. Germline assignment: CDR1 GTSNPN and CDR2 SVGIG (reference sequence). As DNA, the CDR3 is TGTGCCTGGAGTGTAGGTTCGCGGGGGGCGAACTATGGCTACCCCTTC. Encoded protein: CAWSVGSRGANYGYPF.

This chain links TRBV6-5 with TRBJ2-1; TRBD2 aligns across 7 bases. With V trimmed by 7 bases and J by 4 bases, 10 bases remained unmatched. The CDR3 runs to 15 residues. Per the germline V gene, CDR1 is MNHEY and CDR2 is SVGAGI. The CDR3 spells CASTPRIGGYNEQFF. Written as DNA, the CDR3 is TGTGCCAGCACCCCAAGGATCGGGGGGTACAATGAGCAGTTCTTC.

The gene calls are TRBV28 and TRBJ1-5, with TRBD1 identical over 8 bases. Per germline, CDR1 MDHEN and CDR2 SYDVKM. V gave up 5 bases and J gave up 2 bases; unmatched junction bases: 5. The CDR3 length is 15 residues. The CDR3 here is CASSVDRDGNQPQHF. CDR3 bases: TGTGCCAGCAGTGTGGACAGGGACGGCAATCAGCCCCAGCATTTT.

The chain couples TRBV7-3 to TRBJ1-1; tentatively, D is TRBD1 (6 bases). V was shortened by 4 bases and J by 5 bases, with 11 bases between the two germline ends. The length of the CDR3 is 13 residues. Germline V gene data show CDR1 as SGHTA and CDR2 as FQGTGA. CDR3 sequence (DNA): TGTGCCAGCAGCTACACAGGGAAAACTGAAGCTTTCTTT. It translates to CASSYTGKTEAFF.

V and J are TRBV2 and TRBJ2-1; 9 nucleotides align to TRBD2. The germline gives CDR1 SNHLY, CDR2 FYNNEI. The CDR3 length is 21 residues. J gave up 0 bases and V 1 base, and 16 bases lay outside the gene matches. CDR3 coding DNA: TGTGCCAGCAGTGAAGTGGTTCGGCTAGCGGGGCGTCCTAGCTCCTACAATGAGCAGTTCTTC. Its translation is CASSEVVRLAGRPSSYNEQFF.